One sample yielded the 21 T cell receptor beta chains listed below, sequenced in a study of blood T cell repertoires in COVID-19. TCRdb's copy holds only in-frame clones and misses some; the assay was immunoSEQ multiplex PCR. The sample has approximately 250,000 clones; nearly 85% are singletons. The sequenced sample was peripheral blood. The receptors derive from a human donor in a cohort sampled during active COVID-19.

The chain carries TRBV5-6 and TRBJ1-2; unclear D gene. This CDR3 spans 14 amino acids. Germline CDR1 and CDR2: SGHDT and YYEEEE. V was shortened by 4 bases and J by 4 bases, with 14 bases between the two germline ends. The CDR3, as DNA: TGTGCCAGCAGCGGACTGAGACTCGGCTATGGCTACACCTTC. Its translation is CASSGLRLGYGYTF.

The CDR3 region is CASSSDRTYGYTF. The CDR3 bases are TGTGCCAGCAGTTCCGACAGAACCTATGGCTACACCTTC. This chain uses TRBV6-6 with TRBJ1-2, with a possible D match to TRBD1 (5 bases). V shed 4 bases and J shed 4 bases, with 10 bases lying between them. This CDR3 is built from 13 residues. From germline, CDR1 is MNHNY and CDR2 SVGAGI (reference sequence).

For the CDR3, the DNA is TGTGCCAGCAGTAGGGACTTCACAGATACGCAGTATTTT. Protein product: CASSRDFTDTQYF. This rearrangement joins TRBV2 to TRBJ2-3; D possibly corresponds to TRBD2 (6 bases). V shed 5 bases and J shed 2 bases, with 8 bases lying between them. Germline assignment: CDR1 SNHLY and CDR2 FYNNEI. CDR3 length: 13 amino acids.

The rearrangement links TRBV9 to TRBJ2-1, with 11 nucleotides matching TRBD1. The junction had 10 bases not matched to a gene; V was cut back by 3 bases and J by 8 bases. The CDR3 length is 16 residues. Germline loops: CDR1 SGDLS, CDR2 YYNGEE. In DNA form, the CDR3 reads TGTGCCAGCAGCGGCTTTAGGACAGGGGGCCGCGATGAGCAGTTCTTC. Amino acid sequence: CASSGFRTGGRDEQFF.

J is TRBJ2-3 and V is TRBV7-9; 12 nucleotides align to TRBD2. Germline lookup yields CDR1 SEHNR and CDR2 FQNEAQ (reference sequence). The trim removed 5 bases at V and 2 bases at J, leaving 11 bases unmatched. The CDR3 loop spans 18 amino acids. The CDR3 sequence: CASSPEWTSGDPTDTQYF. The CDR3 nucleotides are TGTGCCAGCAGCCCCGAATGGACTAGCGGGGATCCCACAGATACGCAGTATTTT.

The J gene is TRBJ2-2, the V gene TRBV7-2; the D is unclear. The CDR3 consists of 15 residues. V lost 2 bases to trimming and J lost 6 bases, with 13 bases between them. The germline CDR1 and CDR2 sequences are SGHTA and FQGNSA. The CDR3 DNA is TGTGCCAGCAGCTTAATGGCTAGTTACGCCGGGGAGCTGTTTTTT. It encodes CASSLMASYAGELFF.

This chain links TRBV5-1 with TRBJ2-5; 10 positions agree with TRBD1. Germline values: CDR1 SGHRS, CDR2 YFSETQ. The CDR3 is 14 residues long. V gave up 4 bases and J gave up 4 bases; unmatched junction bases: 4. The CDR3: CASSPGQGRETQYF. The CDR3 DNA follows: TGCGCCAGCAGCCCGGGACAGGGGAGAGAGACCCAGTACTTC.

The rearrangement uses TRBV29-1 and TRBJ1-1, with D perhaps TRBD1 (6 bases). This CDR3 region has 14 residues. The V and J ends lost 2 bases and 4 bases respectively, with 14 bases between them. Per the germline V gene, CDR1 is SQVTM and CDR2 is ANQGSEA. The CDR3 reads CSVEYGQGTTEAFF. Here the CDR3 DNA reads TGCAGCGTTGAATACGGGCAGGGGACCACTGAAGCTTTCTTT.

The genes are TRBV11-3 and TRBJ2-3; a weak D match, TRBD2 (6 bases). CDR1 is SGHNT, CDR2 YENEEA, per germline. CDR3 length equals 15 residues. The V and J ends lost 5 bases and 1 base respectively, with 13 bases between them. CDR3 sequence reads: CASSGSGSGTDTQYF. The CDR3 region has the DNA TGTGCCAGCAGCGGTAGCGGTTCTGGCACAGATACGCAGTATTTT. Variable domain in full (rest from reference TRBV11-3 and TRBJ2-3): EAGVVQSPRYKIIEKKQPVAFWCNPISGHNTLYWYLQNLGQGPELLIRYENEEAVDDSQLPKDRFSAERLKGVDSTLKIQPAELGDSAVYLCASSGSGSGTDTQYFGPGTRLTVL.

V usage is TRBV10-3 and J usage is TRBJ1-3; D uncertain. The V end was cut by 8 bases, the J end by 1 base, with 6 bases between. CDR3 length: 12 residues. Germline CDR1 reads ENHRY; CDR2 reads SYGVKD. The CDR3 nucleotides read TGTGCCATCGGTACTTCTGGAAACACCATATATTTT. Amino acid sequence: CAIGTSGNTIYF.

The chain combines TRBV27 with TRBJ1-5; D is unresolved. Germline CDR1 is MNHEY and CDR2 is SMNVEV (reference sequence). Trimming stripped 5 bases from V and 2 bases from J, with 16 bases between. CDR3 size: 16 residues. The chain's CDR3 is CASSLRAGRGNQPQHF. In nucleotides, the CDR3 is TGTGCCAGCAGTCTCCGGGCGGGTAGGGGCAATCAGCCCCAGCATTTT.

The J gene is TRBJ1-2, the V gene TRBV10-3, with TRBD1 matching over 7 bases. The CDR3 extends over 16 amino acids. V trimming: 9 bases; J trimming: 5 bases; junction bases outside the gene matches: 18. The germline V gene has CDR1 ENHRY and CDR2 SYGVKD. CDR3 coding DNA: TGTGCCATAAGCTCAAGTGGACAGGACCTGAAATATGGCTACACCTTC. This codes for CAISSSGQDLKYGYTF.

There are a few counts of this clone. The chain joins TRBV12-3 or TRBV12-4 to TRBJ2-7; 7 bases fit TRBD1. The CDR3 has 13 amino acids. After removal of 6 bases from V and 3 bases from J, the junction contained 5 bases not matched to a gene. The chain's CDR3 is CASSRGQNYEQYF. The CDR3 region has the DNA TGTGCCAGCAGCCGGGGACAGAACTACGAGCAGTACTTC.

This chain joins TRBV19 and TRBJ2-1; D perhaps matches TRBD2 (5 bases). The CDR3 runs 15 residues. From germline, CDR1 is LNHDA and CDR2 SQIVND (reference sequence). With 6 bases removed from V and 4 bases from J, the gap between germline ends came to 16 bases. The CDR3, as DNA: TGTGCCAGTAGCACCAACCCGAGAGGGTACAATGAGCAGTTCTTC. Protein: CASSTNPRGYNEQFF.

The V gene is TRBV13, the J gene TRBJ2-3, with D possibly TRBD2 on 6 matching bases. The CDR3 totals 16 residues. V gave up 0 bases and J gave up 0 bases, with 10 bases separating them. Germline CDR1 PRHDT, CDR2 FYEKMQ (reference sequence). The CDR3 bases are TGTGCCAGCAGCTTAGGGCGCGGGGACAGCACAGATACGCAGTATTTT. This gives the protein CASSLGRGDSTDTQYF.

The chain combines TRBV19 with TRBJ2-7; weak D call: TRBD2 (5 bases). The CDR3 spans 15 residues. V lost 4 bases, J lost 0 bases, and 13 bases lay in between. Per germline, CDR1 LNHDA and CDR2 SQIVND (reference sequence). DNA of the CDR3: TGTGCCAGTAGTAGGGAGTCATTACCCTCCTACGAGCAGTACTTC. Translation: CASSRESLPSYEQYF.

The CDR3 DNA follows: TGTGCCAGCAATATTGGAGCGGGGGGGCAGTACTTC. Translating gives CASNIGAGGQYF. V is TRBV12-3 or TRBV12-4 and J is TRBJ2-5, with 10 bases that match TRBD2. This CDR3 comprises 12 residues. Trimming removed 7 bases from V and 11 bases from J; junction bases left unmatched: 7.

The V call is TRBV5-1, the J call TRBJ1-1; possibly TRBD1 for D (5 bases). The CDR3 is made up of 11 amino acids. Germline CDR1 SGHRS, CDR2 YFSETQ. V lost 6 bases and J 5 bases, leaving 8 bases between the germline ends. The DNA for the CDR3 is TGCGCCAGCATCGGGGGGACTGAAGCTTTCTTT. This sequence encodes CASIGGTEAFF.

The chain has TRBV24-1 and TRBJ2-1, with a tentative D call TRBD2 (6 bases). From germline, CDR1 is KGHDR and CDR2 SFDVKD. The CDR3 runs to 12 residues. The ends were cut back, 7 bases at V and 5 bases at J, with 8 bases in the middle. For the CDR3, the DNA is TGTGCCACCAGGGACTATCACAATGAGCAGTTCTTC. It translates to CATRDYHNEQFF.

This sequence joins TRBV18 and TRBJ1-1; no reliable D call. Trimming took 3 bases from V and 1 from J, leaving 12 bases between them. The germline V gene encodes CDR1 KGHSH and CDR2 LQKENI. The CDR3 covers 15 residues. The CDR3 sequence: CASSPQKPKNTEAFF. The CDR3 nucleotides read TGTGCCAGCTCACCGCAGAAACCAAAGAACACTGAAGCTTTCTTT.

The chain combines TRBV19 with TRBJ2-5, with 7 nucleotides matching TRBD2. The CDR3 loop spans 16 amino acids. Germline trimming cut 10 bases from V and 1 base from J; bases unmatched to any gene: 15. Germline V gene sequence: CDR1 LNHDA, CDR2 SQIVND (reference sequence). The CDR3 loop is CATGTSGGGAQETQYF. The CDR3 bases are TGTGCCACTGGGACCTCTGGGGGAGGGGCCCAAGAGACCCAGTACTTC.